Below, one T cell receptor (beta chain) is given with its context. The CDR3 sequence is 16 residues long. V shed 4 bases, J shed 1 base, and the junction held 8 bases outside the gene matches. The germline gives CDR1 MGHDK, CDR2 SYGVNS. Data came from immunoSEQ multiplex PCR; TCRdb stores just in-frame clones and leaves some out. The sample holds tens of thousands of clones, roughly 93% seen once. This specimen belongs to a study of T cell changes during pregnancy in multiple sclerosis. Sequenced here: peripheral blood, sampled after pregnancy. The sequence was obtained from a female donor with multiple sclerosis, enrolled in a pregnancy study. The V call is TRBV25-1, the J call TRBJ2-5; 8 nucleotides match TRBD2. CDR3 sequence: CASSAGGSGAQETQYF. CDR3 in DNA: TGTGCCAGCAGTGCGGGGGGGAGCGGAGCCCAAGAGACCCAGTACTTC.